The 5 T cell receptor beta chains listed next were all sequenced from one sample in a study of blood T cell repertoires in COVID-19. Here immunoSEQ multiplex PCR was the method, and the copy in TCRdb shows in-frame clones only, minus some. Among about 72,000 clones listed, about 81% were seen once. The sequenced material came from peripheral blood. The receptor source for this set is a human donor in a cohort sampled during active COVID-19.

This clone was recorded a few times. V gene TRBV6-5 combines with J gene TRBJ2-7; a possible D gene is TRBD2 (7 bases). V lost 7 bases, J lost 3 bases, and 16 bases lay in between. Per germline, CDR1 MNHEY and CDR2 SVGAGI. The CDR3 runs to 14 residues. CDR3 nucleotides: TGTGCCAGCACCCTTGGGGGGGCGAGCTACGAGCAGTACTTC. Its translation: CASTLGGASYEQYF.

The CDR3 loop reads CASSLRGGIYEQYF. As DNA, the CDR3 is TGTGCCAGCAGCTTGCGCGGGGGCATCTACGAGCAGTACTTC. The V and J genes are TRBV5-4 and TRBJ2-7; maybe TRBD2 (7 bases). This CDR3 is 14 amino acids long. Germline CDR1 and CDR2: SGHNT and YYREEE (reference sequence). V was trimmed by 1 base and J by 3 bases, leaving 11 bases between them.

This clone occurred once. V usage is TRBV5-6 and J usage is TRBJ2-7, with D possibly matching TRBD1 (6 bases). The CDR3 runs 15 residues. CDR1 is SGHDT, CDR2 YYEEEE, per germline. Trimming pared 0 bases from V and 0 bases from J, leaving 10 bases between. CDR3 loop: CASSLAGAFSYEQYF. In DNA form, the CDR3 reads TGTGCCAGCAGCTTGGCAGGGGCCTTCTCCTACGAGCAGTACTTC.

The chain couples TRBV25-1 to TRBJ2-1, with TRBD1 as a possible D gene (5 bases). The V gene's germline CDR1 is MGHDK and CDR2 SYGVNS. The length of the CDR3 is 16 residues. Trimming took off 10 bases at V and 2 bases at J, with 21 bases between the two ends. The CDR3 loop is CATLPSQGEAYNEQFF. In DNA, the CDR3 is TGTGCCACGCTACCTTCCCAGGGCGAAGCCTACAATGAGCAGTTCTTC.

This clone came up a few times. CDR3 protein: CASSPPAVGLYEQYF. Here the CDR3 DNA reads TGTGCCAGCTCACCTCCGGCGGTGGGGCTCTACGAGCAGTACTTC. The gene calls are TRBV18 and TRBJ2-7, with D possibly TRBD1 on 5 matching bases. Germline V gene sequence: CDR1 KGHSH, CDR2 LQKENI. The CDR3 is 15 amino acids. V gave up 3 bases and J gave up 3 bases, with 15 bases separating them.